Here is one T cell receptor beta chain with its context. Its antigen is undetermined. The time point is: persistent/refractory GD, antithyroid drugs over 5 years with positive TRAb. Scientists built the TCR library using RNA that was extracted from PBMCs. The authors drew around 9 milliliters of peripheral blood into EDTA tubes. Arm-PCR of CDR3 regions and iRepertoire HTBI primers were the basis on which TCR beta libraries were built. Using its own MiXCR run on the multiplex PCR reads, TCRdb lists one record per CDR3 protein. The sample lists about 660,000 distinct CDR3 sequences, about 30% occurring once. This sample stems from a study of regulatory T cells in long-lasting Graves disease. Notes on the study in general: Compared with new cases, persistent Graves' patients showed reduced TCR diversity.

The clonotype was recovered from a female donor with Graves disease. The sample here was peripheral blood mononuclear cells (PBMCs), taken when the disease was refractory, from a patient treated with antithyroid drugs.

CDR3 sequence: CAWSVGTSYEQYF. The CDR3 DNA sequence: TGTGCCTGGAGTGTTGGGACCTCCTACGAGCAGTACTTC. This chain connects TRBV30 to TRBJ2-7; D may be TRBD1 or TRBD2 (5 bases each). Trimming stripped 0 bases from V and 0 bases from J, with 6 bases between. The CDR3 has 13 residues. In germline, CDR1 is GTSNPN, CDR2 SVGIG (reference sequence).